This passage covers 32 T cell receptor beta chains from one sample sequenced in a study of human T cells and chemical hapten exposure. The time point was: pre-sensitization, week 0. Treatment denoted: therapeutic diphenylcyclopropenone sensitization with weekly scalp DPC. Whole blood, unfractionated, served as the material for total RNA extraction. In TCRdb, the RACE reads were re-called with MiXCR into one record per CDR3 protein. The sample consists of tens of thousands of distinct CDR3 sequences, 10% of them appearing once. The material sequenced was whole blood, taken in connection with sensitization to the hapten diphenylcyclopropenone (DPC). These receptors were collected from a man between 45 and 60 years old with alopecia areata. Some clones in this sample may be carry-over from other donors' samples.

This clonotype was seen many times. CDR3: CSVEVSSAGELFF. The CDR3, as DNA: TGCAGCGTTGAAGTATCCAGCGCCGGGGAGCTGTTTTTT. The V gene is TRBV29-1, the J gene TRBJ2-2, with D unclear. This CDR3 has 13 amino acids. Germline lookup yields CDR1 SQVTM and CDR2 ANQGSEA. The V end lost 1 base, the J end lost 6 bases, and 9 bases lay between the germline ends.

V and J are TRBV29-1 and TRBJ2-2; unclear D gene. CDR1 SQVTM and CDR2 ANQGSEA come from the germline V gene. The CDR3 consists of 13 residues. Trimming stripped 3 bases from V and 6 bases from J, with 11 bases between. CDR3 in amino acids: CSVEISRAGELFF. The CDR3 region has the DNA TGCAGCGTTGAGATATCTAGGGCCGGGGAGCTGTTTTTT.

This clonotype was picked up many times. This rearrangement joins TRBV6-5 to TRBJ1-4; 10 positions match TRBD1. The CDR3 has 16 amino acids. CDR1 MNHEY and CDR2 SVGAGI come from the germline V gene. The V and J ends lost 1 base and 8 bases, in that order; junction bases with no gene match: 7. CDR3: CASSYFRDRGNEKLFF. The CDR3 nucleotides read TGTGCCAGCAGTTACTTCCGGGACAGGGGTAACGAAAAACTGTTTTTT.

There are many counts of this clonotype. The gene calls are TRBV20-1 and TRBJ1-2, with D tentatively TRBD1 (5 bases). The CDR3 is 14 amino acids. From germline, CDR1 is DFQATT and CDR2 SNEGSKA (reference sequence). The V gene lost 0 bases and the J gene lost 4 bases, with 12 bases spanning the gap. In DNA form, the CDR3 reads TGCAGTGCTAGAGATCAGGGCGGGGGCTATGGCTACACCTTC. It is translated as CSARDQGGGYGYTF.

This clonotype was found a few times. The V call is TRBV29-1, the J call TRBJ2-1; D is perhaps TRBD2 (6 bases). Per germline, CDR1 SQVTM and CDR2 ANQGSEA. This CDR3 spans 11 amino acids. The CDR3 DNA sequence: TGCACGTGCGGGGAACGCAATGAGCAGTTCTTC. It yields the protein CTCGERNEQFF.

Notes on this clonotype: One base away lies a much larger clone, so this may be a sequencing read error. The chain joins TRBV7-2 to TRBJ2-2, with 14 bases lining up with TRBD2. The CDR3 runs to 19 residues. The J segment lost 4 bases and the V segment lost 3 bases, leaving 10 bases of the junction unmatched. The germline CDR1 and CDR2 sequences are SGHTA and FQGNSA. Here the CDR3 reads CASSLRLAGGLRSTGELFF. The CDR3 bases are TGTGCCAGCAGCTTGAGACTAGCGGGAGGGCTTCGGAGCACCGGGGAGCTGTTTTTT.

The chain carries TRBV29-1 and TRBJ2-3; D unclear. CDR3 length: 9 residues. The V end was cut by 7 bases, the J end by 2 bases, with 1 base between. The V gene's germline CDR1 is SQVTM and CDR2 ANQGSEA. The CDR3 DNA follows: TGCAGCGCCACAGATACGCAGTATTTT. Residues: CSATDTQYF.

This chain joins TRBV29-1 and TRBJ2-7; TRBD1 agrees at 7 bases. The V and J ends lost 4 bases and 7 bases, in that order; junction bases with no gene match: 10. The CDR3 loop spans 13 amino acids. CDR1 and CDR2 (germline): SQVTM, ANQGSEA. The CDR3 here is CSVVPGTVEEQYF. CDR3 sequence (DNA): TGCAGCGTTGTTCCCGGGACAGTCGAAGAGCAGTACTTC.

In this sample, this clonotype turned up a few times. This chain uses TRBV29-1 with TRBJ2-3, with D unclear. The ends were cut back, 3 bases at V and 11 bases at J, with 12 bases in the middle. Germline V gene lookup returns CDR1 SQVTM and CDR2 ANQGSEA. The CDR3 loop spans 11 amino acids. As DNA, the CDR3 is TGCAGCGTTGATCTGGGCCTAGTGCAGTATTTT. Its protein product is CSVDLGLVQYF.

There are many counts of this clonotype. V usage is TRBV2 and J usage is TRBJ2-3, with D perhaps matching TRBD2 (6 bases). Germline lookup yields CDR1 SNHLY and CDR2 FYNNEI. The CDR3 runs 14 residues. Trimming cost V 6 bases and J 1 base, with 11 bases left between them. As DNA, the CDR3 is TGTGCCAGCAGGGGGTCGGGGGGCACAGATACGCAGTATTTT. Protein: CASRGSGGTDTQYF.

This chain links TRBV5-1 with TRBJ2-6; 9 bases align to TRBD2. J lost 4 bases, V lost 6 bases, and 11 bases had no gene match. Germline-derived CDR1 and CDR2 are SGHRS and YFSETQ. This CDR3 spans 17 amino acids. The CDR3 region has the DNA TGCGCCAGCAACCCCGCGGGAGGGCCGAGAGGGGCCAACGTCCTGACTTTC. Translating it yields CASNPAGGPRGANVLTF.

This CDR3 reads CASSWTDSSYSYEQYF. The CDR3 DNA is TGTGCCAGCAGTTGGACGGACAGCTCCTATTCCTACGAGCAGTACTTC. The J gene is TRBJ2-7, the V gene TRBV6-2 or TRBV6-3, with D perhaps TRBD1 (6 bases). The V end lost 4 bases, the J end lost 1 base, and 17 bases lay between the germline ends. CDR3 length equals 16 residues. Germline loops: CDR1 MNHEY, CDR2 SVGEGT.

This clonotype was recorded many times. The V call is TRBV12-2, the J call TRBJ1-2. TRBV12-2 is a pseudogene segment. The CDR3 runs to 16 residues. The chain's CDR3 is CASRPRKRAQNYGYTF. CDR3 nucleotides: TGTGCAAGTCGCCCCCGGAAGAGGGCCCAGAACTATGGCTACACCTTC.

There are many counts of this clonotype. This chain connects TRBV7-9 to TRBJ1-1; 8 bases line up with TRBD1. Germline-derived CDR1 and CDR2 are SEHNR and FQNEAQ (reference sequence). This CDR3 is 15 amino acids long. After removal of 5 bases from V and 7 bases from J, the junction contained 12 bases not matched to a gene. The CDR3 coding sequence is TGTGCCAGCAGCAAGGGACAGGCCCCCTCCCTTGAAGCTTTCTTT. Amino acid sequence: CASSKGQAPSLEAFF.

V gene TRBV10-1 combines with J gene TRBJ1-6, with D hard to call. The CDR3 runs to 13 residues. The V end was cut by 7 bases, the J end by 10 bases, with 14 bases between. CDR1 WNHNN and CDR2 SYGVQD come from the germline V gene (reference sequence). CDR3 region: CASKRLSQSPLHF. Here the CDR3 DNA reads TGCGCCAGCAAGCGTCTATCCCAATCACCCCTCCACTTT.

This chain links TRBV10-1 with TRBJ2-5; 8 positions match TRBD1. V was clipped by 9 bases and J by 1 base; unmatched bases: 4. CDR3 length: 13 amino acids. Germline CDR1 reads WNHNN; CDR2 reads SYGVQD (reference sequence). The CDR3 protein is CASGGQGQETQYF. CDR3 bases: TGCGCCAGTGGAGGACAGGGCCAAGAGACCCAGTACTTC.

In this sample, this clonotype turned up many times. The V gene is TRBV10-1, the J gene TRBJ2-1; 10 nucleotides line up with TRBD1. Germline V CDR1 and CDR2: WNHNN, SYGVQD (reference sequence). V lost 6 bases, J lost 5 bases, and 4 bases stayed unmatched. The CDR3 consists of 14 residues. As DNA, the CDR3 is TGCGCCAGCAGCCGGACAGGGGGGGACAATGAGCAGTTCTTC. It specifies CASSRTGGDNEQFF.

The rearrangement uses TRBV12-3 or TRBV12-4 and TRBJ2-5, with D tentatively TRBD1 (5 bases). V was shortened by 8 bases and J by 4 bases, with 23 bases between the two germline ends. This CDR3 region has 16 residues. The CDR3 here is CASSILSFSGRETQYF. In DNA, the CDR3 is TGTGCCAGCTCGATTTTGTCCTTCTCAGGGCGAGAGACCCAGTACTTC.

This chain joins TRBV24-1 and TRBJ1-5, with D uncertain. Trimming took 3 bases from V and 4 from J, leaving 3 bases between them. The germline V gene encodes CDR1 KGHDR and CDR2 SFDVKD. The CDR3 sequence is 12 residues long. CDR3 sequence: CATSDLNQPQHF. Here the CDR3 DNA reads TGTGCCACCAGTGATCTTAATCAGCCCCAGCATTTT.

This clonotype was recorded many times. This sequence joins TRBV29-1 and TRBJ2-2; TRBD1 agrees at 9 bases. Trimming cost V 7 bases and J 6 bases; bases outside gene matches: 0. Germline CDR1 is SQVTM and CDR2 is ANQGSEA. The CDR3 is 11 residues long. CDR3 nucleotides: TGCAGCGGACAGGGGGCCGGGGAGCTGTTTTTT. Translated, it gives CSGQGAGELFF.

This clonotype was recorded many times. The chain employs TRBV28 and TRBJ2-1, with 10 bases identical to TRBD2. CDR3 length equals 15 residues. Germline values: CDR1 MDHEN, CDR2 SYDVKM. J lost 3 bases, V lost 6 bases, and 5 bases had no gene match. CDR3: CASRKLAGLYNEQFF. The DNA for the CDR3 is TGTGCCAGCAGGAAACTAGCGGGGCTCTACAATGAGCAGTTCTTC.

The chain combines TRBV28 with TRBJ1-2, with 7 bases identical to TRBD1. The CDR3 runs 15 residues. Germline V lookup: CDR1 MDHEN, CDR2 SYDVKM. Trimming cost V 2 bases and J 4 bases; bases outside gene matches: 7. Here the CDR3 reads CASSLGTDPSYGYTF. CDR3 bases: TGTGCCAGCAGTTTAGGGACAGACCCCTCCTATGGCTACACCTTC.

This clonotype was detected only a few times. The chain couples TRBV28 to TRBJ2-2; the D is unclear. With 2 bases removed from V and 4 bases from J, the gap between germline ends came to 8 bases. Germline CDR1 MDHEN, CDR2 SYDVKM. This CDR3 contains 14 residues. The CDR3 DNA follows: TGTGCCAGCAGTTTAGGCGGTGGCACCGGGGAGCTGTTTTTT. It is translated as CASSLGGGTGELFF.

This clonotype was observed many times. V is TRBV6-1 and J is TRBJ2-7, with a possible D match to TRBD1 (5 bases). CDR1 and CDR2 from the germline V gene are MNHNS and SASEGT. CDR3 length: 14 residues. The V and J ends lost 1 base and 4 bases respectively, with 11 bases between them. The DNA of the CDR3 is TGTGCCAGCAGTGAAGTGGGGCAGGGATACGAGCAGTACTTC. Translating it yields CASSEVGQGYEQYF.

In its sample, this clonotype was seen a few times. The gene calls are TRBV7-2 and TRBJ2-7, with TRBD1 matching 8 bases. The length of the CDR3 is 13 residues. V lost 5 bases to trimming and J lost 4 bases; unmatched junction nucleotides: 4. Germline CDR1 is SGHTA and CDR2 is FQGNSA. The CDR3 nucleotides read TGTGCCAGCAGCCCGGACAGGGAGTACGAGCAGTACTTC. It is translated as CASSPDREYEQYF.

The J gene is TRBJ2-7, the V gene TRBV4-2, with 7 bases matching TRBD1. In germline, CDR1 is LGHNA, CDR2 YNFKEQ. Losses at the gene ends were 4 bases for V and 2 bases for J; bases not matched to a gene: 5. CDR3 length: 14 residues. The CDR3 region has the DNA TGTGCCAGCAGCCCAGAGACAGGGCCCTACGAGCAGTACTTC. This translates into CASSPETGPYEQYF.

Written as DNA, the CDR3 is TGTGCCAGCAGCCTCCCTACAGGGGAAGGCTACACCTTC. Residues: CASSLPTGEGYTF. The rearrangement uses TRBV13 and TRBJ1-2; 7 nucleotides match TRBD1. Germline-derived CDR1 and CDR2 are PRHDT and FYEKMQ (reference sequence). CDR3 length: 13 amino acids. The V and J ends lost 5 bases and 8 bases, in that order; junction bases with no gene match: 8.

In its sample, this clonotype was seen many times. Mismatch with germline at one junction end may stem from a read error. The V and J genes are TRBV5-1 and TRBJ2-1, with 7 bases identical to TRBD2. This CDR3 has 15 residues. Germline V gene sequence: CDR1 SGHRS, CDR2 YFSETQ. The CDR3 DNA is TGCGCCAGCAGCTTGGCTAGCGGAAGTTACACTGAGCAGTTCTTC. It specifies CASSLASGSYTEQFF.

The chain is built from TRBV7-9 and TRBJ2-1; D may be TRBD2 (6 bases). Trimming cost V 2 bases and J 3 bases, with 11 bases left between them. The germline V gene encodes CDR1 SEHNR and CDR2 FQNEAQ (reference sequence). The CDR3 contains 15 residues. CDR3 sequence reads: CASSLLAPDYNEQFF. The CDR3 DNA is TGTGCCAGCAGCTTACTAGCGCCCGACTACAATGAGCAGTTCTTC.

This clonotype was observed a handful of times. This chain joins TRBV6-2 or TRBV6-3 and TRBJ2-7, with D tentatively TRBD1 or TRBD2 (5 bases each). Germline V lookup: CDR1 MNHEY, CDR2 SVGEGT. This CDR3 is 13 amino acids long. V lost 7 bases and J 7 bases, leaving 17 bases between the germline ends. This chain's CDR3 is CASNRDPYEEQYF. The CDR3 DNA reads as TGTGCCAGCAACCGGGACCCCTATGAGGAGCAGTACTTC.

This rearrangement joins TRBV4-1 to TRBJ2-1; 9 nucleotides agree with TRBD1. This CDR3 comprises 17 residues. Trimming cost V 0 bases and J 6 bases; bases outside gene matches: 9. CDR1 and CDR2 from the germline V gene are MGHRA and YSYEKL. The CDR3 bases are TGCGCCAGCAGCCAAGATGTTGCCGGGACAGGGTTCAATGAGCAGTTCTTC. Protein: CASSQDVAGTGFNEQFF.

This clonotype has a count of ten or more. CDR3 protein: CATSDETGATSNYQETQYF. The CDR3 DNA reads as TGTGCCACCAGTGATGAGACAGGGGCAACCTCAAACTACCAAGAGACCCAGTACTTC. The gene calls are TRBV24-1 and TRBJ2-5, with 8 bases that match TRBD1. This CDR3 spans 19 amino acids. Germline V lookup: CDR1 KGHDR, CDR2 SFDVKD. Trimming removed 3 bases from V and 0 bases from J; junction bases left unmatched: 14.